This T cell receptor beta chain was obtained from a study of blood T cells in healthy people across ages. V lost 4 bases and J lost 0, with 12 bases in between. CDR1 and CDR2 from the germline V gene are SQVTM and ANQGSEA. This CDR3 has 14 residues. A second PCR, run for roughly 7 to 11 cycles, used a sample-barcoded 5' primer plus a J-beta primer mix. Researchers report that a template-switch adaptor with 12 random nucleotides tagged each cDNA molecule. TCRdb re-called the 5' RACE reads through MiXCR, storing one row per CDR3 protein. The data hold 850,000 to 1,000,000 distinct CDR3 sequences, with about 44% observed a single time.

The sequenced material came from blood. The sequence came from a man aged 30-40 years in good health. The chain links TRBV29-1 to TRBJ1-2; unclear D gene. This CDR3 is CSVVTGLANYGYTF. DNA of the CDR3: TGCAGCGTTGTCACGGGTTTAGCTAACTATGGCTACACCTTC.